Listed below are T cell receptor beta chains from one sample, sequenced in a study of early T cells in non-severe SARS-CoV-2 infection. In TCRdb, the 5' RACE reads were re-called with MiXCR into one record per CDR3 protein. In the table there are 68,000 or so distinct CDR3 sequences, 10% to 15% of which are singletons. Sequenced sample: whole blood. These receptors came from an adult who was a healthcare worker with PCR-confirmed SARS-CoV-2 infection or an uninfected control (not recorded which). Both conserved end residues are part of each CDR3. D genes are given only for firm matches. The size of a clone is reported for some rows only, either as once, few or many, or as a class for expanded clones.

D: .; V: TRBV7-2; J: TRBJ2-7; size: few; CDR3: CASGQGHEQYF; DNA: TGTGCCAGCGGTCAGGGCCACGAGCAGTACTTC
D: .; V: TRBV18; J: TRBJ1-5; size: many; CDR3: CASSPTLGRGSNQPQHF; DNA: TGTGCCAGCTCACCCACCCTGGGCAGGGGAAGCAATCAGCCCCAGCATTTT
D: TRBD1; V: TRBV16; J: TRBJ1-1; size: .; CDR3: CASSPGQGGGTEAFF; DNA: TGTGCCAGCAGCCCGGGACAGGGCGGCGGCACTGAAGCTTTCTTT
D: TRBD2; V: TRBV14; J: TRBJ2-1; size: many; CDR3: CASSKLAGGGEQFF; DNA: TGTGCCAGCAGCAAACTAGCGGGGGGCGGTGAGCAGTTCTTC
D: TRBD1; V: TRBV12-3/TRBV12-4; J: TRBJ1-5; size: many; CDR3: CASRGTGESNQPQHF; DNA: TGTGCCAGCAGGGGGACAGGGGAGAGCAATCAGCCCCAGCATTTT
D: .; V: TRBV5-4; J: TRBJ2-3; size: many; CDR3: CASSPIRGATDTQYF; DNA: TGTGCCAGCAGCCCTATACGGGGGGCCACAGATACGCAGTATTTT
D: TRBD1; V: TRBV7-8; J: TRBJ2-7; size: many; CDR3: CASSLRQGGSEQYF; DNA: TGTGCCAGCAGCTTACGACAGGGGGGGTCCGAGCAGTACTTC
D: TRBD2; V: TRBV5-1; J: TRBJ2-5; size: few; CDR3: CASSPRRAGVPETQYF; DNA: TGCGCCAGCAGTCCCCGGCGAGCGGGGGTACCAGAGACCCAGTACTTC
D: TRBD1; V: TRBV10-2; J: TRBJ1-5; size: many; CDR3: CASSGPVDRSNQPQHF; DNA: TGCGCCAGCAGTGGCCCCGTGGACAGGAGCAATCAGCCCCAGCATTTT
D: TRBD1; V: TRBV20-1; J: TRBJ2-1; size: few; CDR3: CSARDRTGGDHNEQFF; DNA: TGCAGTGCTAGAGATAGGACAGGGGGCGATCACAATGAGCAGTTCTTC
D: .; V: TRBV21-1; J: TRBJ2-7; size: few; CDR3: CAPDRQGVKEQYF; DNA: TGTGCCCCTGATAGACAGGGAGTGAAGGAGCAGTACTTC
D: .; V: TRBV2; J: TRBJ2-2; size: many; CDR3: CASGEIGGTGELFF; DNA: TGTGCCAGCGGGGAAATCGGGGGAACCGGGGAGCTGTTTTTT
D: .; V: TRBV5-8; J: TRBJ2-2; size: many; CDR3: CASSSRTPTRTGELFF; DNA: TGTGCCAGCAGCTCCCGGACCCCGACGAGGACCGGGGAGCTGTTTTTT
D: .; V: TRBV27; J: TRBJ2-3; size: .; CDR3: CASRWTDEVDTQYF; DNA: TGTGCCAGCAGATGGACAGATGAGGTAGATACGCAGTATTTT
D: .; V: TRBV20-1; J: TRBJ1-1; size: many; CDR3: CSARDPGQANTEAFF; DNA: TGCAGTGCTAGAGATCCGGGGCAGGCGAACACTGAAGCTTTCTTT
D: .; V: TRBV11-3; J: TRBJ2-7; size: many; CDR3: CASSPGLSGKSEQYF; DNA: TGTGCCAGCAGCCCGGGTTTAAGTGGGAAGAGCGAGCAGTACTTC
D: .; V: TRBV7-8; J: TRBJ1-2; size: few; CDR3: CASTHLGAYGYTF; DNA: TGTGCCAGCACTCACTTGGGGGCCTACGGCTACACCTTC
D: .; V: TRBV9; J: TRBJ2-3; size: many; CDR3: CASSVGFPDTQYF; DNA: TGTGCCAGCAGCGTGGGGTTTCCAGATACGCAGTATTTT
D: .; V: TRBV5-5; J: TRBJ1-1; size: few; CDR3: CASSLDSHFTEAFF; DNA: TGTGCCAGCAGCTTGGACAGTCATTTCACTGAAGCTTTCTTT
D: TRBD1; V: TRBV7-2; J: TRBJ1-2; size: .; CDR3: CASSRDRAYGYTF; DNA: TGTGCCAGCAGCCGGGACAGGGCTTATGGCTACACCTTC
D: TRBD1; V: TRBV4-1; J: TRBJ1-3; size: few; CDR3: CASRLPGGRNTIYF; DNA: TGCGCCAGCAGACTCCCAGGGGGCAGAAACACCATATATTTT
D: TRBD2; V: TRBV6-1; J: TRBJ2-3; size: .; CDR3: CASSRLAGLTDTQYF; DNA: TGTGCCAGCAGCAGACTAGCGGGGCTCACAGATACGCAGTATTTT
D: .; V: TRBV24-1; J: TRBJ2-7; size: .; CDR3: CATSDLRGKQYF; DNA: TGTGCCACCAGTGATTTGCGGGGAAAGCAGTACTTC
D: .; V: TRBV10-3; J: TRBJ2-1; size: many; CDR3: CAISESQGDEQFF; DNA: TGTGCCATCAGTGAGAGTCAGGGCGATGAGCAGTTCTTC
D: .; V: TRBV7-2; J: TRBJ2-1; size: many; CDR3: CASSLRRDPLDEQFF; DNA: TGTGCCAGCAGCTTAAGGCGGGACCCGCTTGATGAGCAGTTCTTC
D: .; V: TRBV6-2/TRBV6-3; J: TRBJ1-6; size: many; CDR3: CASSYNRARNSPLHF; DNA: TGTGCCAGCAGTTACAACAGGGCCCGAAATTCACCCCTCCACTTT
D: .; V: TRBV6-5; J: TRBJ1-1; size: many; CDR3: CASSYGPYVEAFF; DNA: TGTGCCAGCAGTTACGGGCCCTACGTTGAAGCTTTCTTT
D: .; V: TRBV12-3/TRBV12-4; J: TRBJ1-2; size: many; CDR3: CASSIDMIHTF; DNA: TGTGCCAGCAGCATCGACATGATACACACCTTC
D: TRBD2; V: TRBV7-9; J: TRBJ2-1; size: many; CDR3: CASSTVYRTSRNEQFF; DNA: TGTGCCAGCAGCACTGTCTATCGGACTAGCAGAAATGAGCAGTTCTTC
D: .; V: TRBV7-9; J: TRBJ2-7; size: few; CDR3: CASSLVSQAWGLYEQYF; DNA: TGTGCCAGCAGCTTAGTCAGTCAGGCCTGGGGCCTGTACGAGCAGTACTTC
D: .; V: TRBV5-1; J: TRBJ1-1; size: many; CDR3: CASSLGFGGDTEAFF; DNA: TGCGCCAGCAGCTTGGGGTTTGGAGGAGACACTGAAGCTTTCTTT
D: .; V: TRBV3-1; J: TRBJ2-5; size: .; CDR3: CASSQVGGQETQYF; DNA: TGTGCCAGCAGCCAAGTCGGGGGCCAAGAGACCCAGTACTTC
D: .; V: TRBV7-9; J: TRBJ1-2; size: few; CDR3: CASSPNDTPVTF; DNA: TGTGCCAGCAGTCCTAACGACACGCCGGTCACCTTC
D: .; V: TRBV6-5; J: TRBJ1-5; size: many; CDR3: CASSPEGSDQPQHF; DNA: TGTGCCAGCAGCCCTGAGGGGAGCGATCAGCCCCAGCATTTT
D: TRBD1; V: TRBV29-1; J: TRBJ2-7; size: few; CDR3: CSVEKQGAFEQYF; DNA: TGCAGCGTTGAAAAACAGGGGGCGTTCGAGCAGTACTTC
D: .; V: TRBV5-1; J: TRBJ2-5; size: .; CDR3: CASSFRGAETQYF; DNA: TGCGCCAGCAGCTTCAGGGGGGCCGAGACCCAGTACTTC
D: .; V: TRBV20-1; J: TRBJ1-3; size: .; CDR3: CSARVPRSGNTIYF; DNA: TGCAGTGCTAGAGTACCGCGCTCTGGAAACACCATATATTTT
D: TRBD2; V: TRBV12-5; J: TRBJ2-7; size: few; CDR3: CASGSKRLAEYF; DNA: TGTGCTAGTGGTTCGAAAAGACTAGCGGAATACTTC
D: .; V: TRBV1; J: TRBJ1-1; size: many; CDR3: CTSKPDVSLRNTEAFF; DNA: TGCACCAGCAAGCCGGACGTAAGCCTTCGGAACACTGAAGCTTTCTTT
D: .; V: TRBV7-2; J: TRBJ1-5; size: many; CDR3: CASSLNWSDQPQHF; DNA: TGTGCCAGCAGCTTAAACTGGTCGGATCAGCCCCAGCATTTT
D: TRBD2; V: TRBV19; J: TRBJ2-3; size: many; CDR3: CASSLAGRSLDTQYF; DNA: TGTGCCAGTAGCCTAGCGGGACGGAGTTTAGATACGCAGTATTTT
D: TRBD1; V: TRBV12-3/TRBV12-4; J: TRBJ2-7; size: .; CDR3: CASSLVGQGGYEQYF; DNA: TGTGCCAGCAGTTTAGTGGGACAGGGGGGCTACGAGCAGTACTTC
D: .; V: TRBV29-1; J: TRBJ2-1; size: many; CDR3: CSVVKGSIEQFF; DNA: TGCAGCGTTGTTAAAGGGTCGATTGAGCAGTTCTTC
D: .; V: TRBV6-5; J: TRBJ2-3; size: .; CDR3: CASRPAVADTQYF; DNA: TGTGCCAGCAGACCGGCAGTAGCAGATACGCAGTATTTT
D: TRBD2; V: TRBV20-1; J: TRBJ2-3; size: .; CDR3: CSARSPSGGYTDTQYF; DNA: TGCAGTGCTCGCTCCCCTAGCGGGGGGTACACAGATACGCAGTATTTT
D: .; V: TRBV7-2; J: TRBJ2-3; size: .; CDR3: CASSLAGVKTDTQYF; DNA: TGTGCCAGCAGCTTAGCGGGGGTGAAGACAGATACGCAGTATTTT
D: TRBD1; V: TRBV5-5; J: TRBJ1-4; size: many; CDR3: CASSFDRVAGEKLFF; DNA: TGTGCCAGCAGCTTCGACAGGGTGGCTGGCGAAAAACTGTTTTTT
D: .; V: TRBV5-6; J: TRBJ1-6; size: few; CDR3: CASSAYRSSYNSPLHF; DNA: TGTGCCAGCAGCGCTTACAGGAGCTCCTATAATTCACCCCTCCACTTT
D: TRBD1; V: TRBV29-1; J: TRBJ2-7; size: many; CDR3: CSAPRDRANEQYF; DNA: TGCAGCGCCCCGCGAGACAGGGCCAACGAGCAGTACTTC
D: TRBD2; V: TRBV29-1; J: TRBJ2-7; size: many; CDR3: CSVSAGGTYEQYF; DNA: TGCAGCGTTTCAGCGGGGGGGACCTACGAGCAGTACTTC
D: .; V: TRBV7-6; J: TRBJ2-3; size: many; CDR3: CASSLAFSTDTQYF; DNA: TGTGCCAGCAGCTTAGCGTTTAGTACAGATACGCAGTATTTT